This T cell receptor (beta chain) was recorded in a study of shared clonotypes between healthy human individuals. Study conclusions and caveats: A few donors shared 5% to 5.5% of their naive CD4 clonotypes. Non-shared clonotypes had lower generation probabilities than those shared by all four donors.

As regards this clone: Its antigen is not identified.

The naive CD8 subset, CD45RO-negative cells positively selected for CCR7, excluded terminally differentiated effector memory CD45RA+ cells. Every one of the donors was a Caucasian adult that lived in Nashville, Tennessee. Sequencing was performed with immunoSEQ multiplex PCR; in TCRdb, only in-frame clones are kept and a portion is missing. Of just over 2,000,000 clones listed, approximately 94% are singletons. This CDR3 spans 13 amino acids. Germline-derived CDR1 and CDR2 are SEHNR and FQNEAQ (reference sequence). V lost 5 bases and J lost 0, with 5 bases in between. The sample consisted of naive CD8+ T cells sorted from blood. The V gene is TRBV7-9, the J gene TRBJ1-5; the D is unclear. This sequence was found in a young man in good health. CDR3 in amino acids: CASSRSSNQPQHF. In DNA form, the CDR3 reads TGTGCCAGCAGCAGGAGTAGCAATCAGCCCCAGCATTTT. The full variable domain, completed using reference TRBV7-9 and TRBJ1-5, is DTGVSQNPRHKITKRGQNVTFRCDPISEHNRLYWYRQTLGQGPEFLTYFQNEAQLEKSRLLSDRFSAERPKGSFSTLEIQRTEQGDSAMYLCASSRSSNQPQHFGDGTRLSIL.